This entry is about one TCR beta chain. Its antigen is as yet unknown. In this CDR3 the conserved last residue, phenylalanine or tryptophan, is missing, so a read error is likely. This sample is drawn from a study of tumor and adjacent non-tumor tissue in lung cancer. Study outcomes and limitations: Significantly higher TCR diversity was found in tumor than normal lung.

The CDR3 sequence is 12 residues long. Germline assignment: CDR1 WSHSY and CDR2 SAAADI. Three rounds of nested PCR, following a modified ARM-PCR protocol, produced the TCRbeta library. TCRdb itself ran the multiplex PCR reads through MiXCR, one entry per CDR3 protein. The sample has under 100,000 distinct CDR3 sequences, about 61% seen once. The template was RNA from unsorted bulk tissue. This TCR was recovered from a man between 65 and 85 years old with non-small cell lung cancer. The sample was lung tumor tissue. The gene calls are TRBV10-2 and TRBJ2-3; D ambiguous. CDR3 protein: CASSASADTQYL. The CDR3 bases are TGCGCCAGTAGTGCCAGCGCAGATACGCAGTATCTT.